A selection of T cell receptor beta chains follows, all from one sample in a study of beta chain features in type 1 diabetes. Using immunoSEQ multiplex PCR, the repertoire was profiled, and TCRdb retains in-frame clones only, with some absent. The data hold tens of thousands of clones, with around a third observed a single time. Sequencing was performed on stem cell memory CD4+ T cells from blood. The receptors were gathered from a woman aged 18-30 years in good health. The CDR3 runs from the conserved cysteine through the conserved F or W. The D gene is left open where the match is weak. The size field is filled for only some rows; it gives once, few, many or a size class.

abundance: NA; j_gene: TRBJ1-3; d_gene: NA; v_gene: TRBV19; CDR3aa: CAGRDTSTGNTIYF; CDR3nt: TGTGCCGGGAGGGACACATCCACTGGAAACACCATATATTTT
abundance: NA; j_gene: TRBJ1-1; d_gene: NA; v_gene: TRBV21-1; CDR3aa: CASSKARGRIEAFF; CDR3nt: TGTGCCAGCAGCAAAGCGCGGGGACGGATTGAAGCTTTCTTT
abundance: NA; j_gene: TRBJ2-1; d_gene: TRBD2; v_gene: TRBV25-1; CDR3aa: CASGGALAGEGQFF; CDR3nt: TGTGCCAGCGGCGGGGCGCTAGCGGGAGAAGGGCAGTTCTTC
abundance: NA; j_gene: TRBJ1-2; d_gene: NA; v_gene: TRBV7-9; CDR3aa: CASSLLSTGAGDGYTF; CDR3nt: TGTGCCAGCAGCTTATTGTCCACCGGGGCAGGGGATGGCTACACCTTC
abundance: NA; j_gene: TRBJ2-3; d_gene: TRBD1; v_gene: TRBV7-2; CDR3aa: CASSSQTGGRTDTQYF; CDR3nt: TGTGCCAGCAGCTCTCAGACAGGGGGACGCACAGATACGCAGTATTTT
abundance: few; j_gene: TRBJ1-6; d_gene: NA; v_gene: TRBV6-5; CDR3aa: CASSYRVPNSPLHF; CDR3nt: TGTGCCAGCAGTTACCGGGTCCCTAATTCACCCCTCCACTTT
abundance: NA; j_gene: TRBJ1-2; d_gene: NA; v_gene: TRBV18; CDR3aa: CASSPPARDSTDGYTF; CDR3nt: TGTGCCAGCTCACCACCGGCAAGAGACAGCACTGATGGCTACACCTTC
abundance: few; j_gene: TRBJ2-3; d_gene: NA; v_gene: TRBV7-9; CDR3aa: CASSSLSSGTQYF; CDR3nt: TGTGCCAGCAGCTCGCTATCTTCGGGTACGCAGTATTTT
abundance: few; j_gene: TRBJ2-7; d_gene: NA; v_gene: TRBV20-1; CDR3aa: CSARVTYEQYF; CDR3nt: TGCAGTGCTAGAGTCACCTACGAGCAGTACTTC
abundance: NA; j_gene: TRBJ2-1; d_gene: TRBD1; v_gene: TRBV30; CDR3aa: CAWSVQGAEQFF; CDR3nt: TGTGCCTGGAGTGTACAGGGGGCTGAGCAGTTCTTC
abundance: NA; j_gene: TRBJ2-5; d_gene: NA; v_gene: TRBV7-8; CDR3aa: CASLFWGGETQYF; CDR3nt: TGTGCCAGCCTCTTTTGGGGAGGAGAGACCCAGTACTTC
abundance: NA; j_gene: TRBJ2-2; d_gene: TRBD2; v_gene: TRBV30; CDR3aa: CAWSVLLAGNTGELFF; CDR3nt: TGTGCCTGGAGTGTACTCCTAGCGGGGAACACCGGGGAGCTGTTTTTT
abundance: NA; j_gene: TRBJ2-7; d_gene: NA; v_gene: TRBV4-1; CDR3aa: CASSQQSSSYEQYF; CDR3nt: TGCGCCAGCAGCCAACAATCGAGCTCCTACGAGCAGTACTTC
abundance: NA; j_gene: TRBJ2-1; d_gene: TRBD2; v_gene: TRBV6-6; CDR3aa: CASSWGGPLGNEQFF; CDR3nt: TGTGCCAGCAGTTGGGGAGGGCCTTTAGGGAATGAGCAGTTCTTC
abundance: NA; j_gene: TRBJ1-2; d_gene: NA; v_gene: TRBV28; CDR3aa: CASSVGTGNYGYTF; CDR3nt: TGTGCCAGCAGTGTCGGGACTGGGAACTATGGCTACACCTTC
abundance: few; j_gene: TRBJ2-4; d_gene: NA; v_gene: TRBV7-8; CDR3aa: CASSPLNSGSSAKNIQYF; CDR3nt: TGTGCCAGCAGCCCGCTCAACTCCGGGAGCTCGGCCAAAAACATTCAGTACTTC
abundance: few; j_gene: TRBJ2-1; d_gene: NA; v_gene: TRBV7-2; CDR3aa: CASSLVATLSFLDEQFF; CDR3nt: TGTGCCAGCAGCTTAGTTGCGACTCTTAGCTTCTTGGATGAGCAGTTCTTC
abundance: NA; j_gene: TRBJ1-2; d_gene: TRBD1; v_gene: TRBV6-5; CDR3aa: CASTDDRDGYGYTF; CDR3nt: TGTGCCAGCACCGACGACAGGGATGGATATGGCTACACCTTC
abundance: NA; j_gene: TRBJ2-5; d_gene: NA; v_gene: TRBV14; CDR3aa: CASSVVSLQETQYF; CDR3nt: TGTGCCAGCAGCGTTGTGAGCCTACAAGAGACCCAGTACTTC
abundance: NA; j_gene: TRBJ1-6; d_gene: NA; v_gene: TRBV15; CDR3aa: CATSRDLGNGSPLHF; CDR3nt: TGTGCCACCAGCAGAGATCTCGGGAATGGTTCACCCCTCCACTTT
abundance: NA; j_gene: TRBJ1-4; d_gene: NA; v_gene: TRBV5-1; CDR3aa: CASSLDSGTGKLFF; CDR3nt: TGCGCCAGCAGCCTCGACAGCGGGACTGGAAAACTGTTTTTT
abundance: NA; j_gene: TRBJ1-1; d_gene: NA; v_gene: TRBV7-9; CDR3aa: CASSDPQGKAEAFF; CDR3nt: TGTGCCAGCAGCGATCCACAGGGCAAGGCTGAAGCTTTCTTT
abundance: NA; j_gene: TRBJ2-5; d_gene: TRBD2; v_gene: TRBV4-1; CDR3aa: CASSQQAGEETQYF; CDR3nt: TGTGCCAGCAGCCAGCAAGCGGGAGAGGAGACCCAGTACTTC
abundance: NA; j_gene: TRBJ2-5; d_gene: NA; v_gene: TRBV7-2; CDR3aa: CASSPFQETQYF; CDR3nt: TGTGCCAGCAGCCCCTTCCAAGAGACCCAGTACTTC
abundance: NA; j_gene: TRBJ2-3; d_gene: TRBD2; v_gene: TRBV19; CDR3aa: CASSFAGGPQDTQYF; CDR3nt: TGTGCCAGTAGTTTCGCGGGAGGGCCGCAAGATACGCAGTATTTT
abundance: NA; j_gene: TRBJ2-5; d_gene: NA; v_gene: TRBV15; CDR3aa: CATSSPQVGLKVETQYF; CDR3nt: TGTGCCACCAGCAGTCCCCAGGTGGGGCTGAAGGTAGAGACCCAGTACTTC
abundance: few; j_gene: TRBJ2-1; d_gene: TRBD2; v_gene: TRBV7-3; CDR3aa: CASSSGSGGLNEQFF; CDR3nt: TGTGCCAGCAGCTCTGGTAGCGGGGGGCTCAATGAGCAGTTCTTC
abundance: few; j_gene: TRBJ2-7; d_gene: TRBD1; v_gene: TRBV7-2; CDR3aa: CASRPTRGQYEQYF; CDR3nt: TGTGCCAGCAGACCGACCAGGGGGCAATACGAGCAGTACTTC
abundance: NA; j_gene: TRBJ2-1; d_gene: NA; v_gene: TRBV11-2; CDR3aa: CASRHAGRSYNEQFF; CDR3nt: TGTGCCAGCAGGCACGCGGGACGCTCCTACAATGAGCAGTTCTTC
abundance: few; j_gene: TRBJ1-2; d_gene: NA; v_gene: TRBV4-1; CDR3aa: CASSQAGTRSYGYTF; CDR3nt: TGCGCCAGCAGCCAAGCGGGGACAAGAAGTTATGGCTACACCTTC
abundance: NA; j_gene: TRBJ2-5; d_gene: TRBD1; v_gene: TRBV5-1; CDR3aa: CASSLVPGGSETQYF; CDR3nt: TGCGCCAGCAGCTTGGTGCCAGGGGGCAGTGAGACCCAGTACTTC
abundance: few; j_gene: TRBJ1-1; d_gene: NA; v_gene: TRBV20-1; CDR3aa: CGYREDTEAFF; CDR3nt: TGCGGCTACAGGGAAGACACTGAAGCTTTCTTT
abundance: NA; j_gene: TRBJ1-2; d_gene: NA; v_gene: TRBV5-1; CDR3aa: CASSLDSGVNYGYTF; CDR3nt: TGCGCCAGCAGCTTGGACTCCGGGGTTAACTATGGCTACACCTTC
abundance: few; j_gene: TRBJ1-1; d_gene: NA; v_gene: TRBV7-9; CDR3aa: CASSPTGNTEAFF; CDR3nt: TGTGCCAGCAGCCCCACAGGGAACACTGAAGCTTTCTTT
abundance: few; j_gene: TRBJ2-7; d_gene: TRBD1; v_gene: TRBV30; CDR3aa: CAWRSGTGGFREQYF; CDR3nt: TGTGCCTGGAGGTCCGGGACAGGGGGCTTTCGCGAGCAGTACTTC
abundance: few; j_gene: TRBJ1-2; d_gene: NA; v_gene: TRBV11-2; CDR3aa: CASSLELRVGYTF; CDR3nt: TGTGCCAGCAGCTTAGAACTCAGGGTTGGCTACACCTTC
abundance: NA; j_gene: TRBJ2-3; d_gene: NA; v_gene: TRBV11-1; CDR3aa: CASSTTLGGSFVTDTQYF; CDR3nt: TGTGCCAGCAGCACGACACTTGGGGGGTCCTTTGTAACAGATACGCAGTATTTT
abundance: NA; j_gene: TRBJ2-3; d_gene: TRBD1; v_gene: TRBV2; CDR3aa: CASRPGQAGDTQYF; CDR3nt: TGTGCCAGCAGACCGGGACAGGCGGGAGATACGCAGTATTTT
abundance: few; j_gene: TRBJ1-2; d_gene: NA; v_gene: TRBV2; CDR3aa: CASSVFGQGIGYTF; CDR3nt: TGTGCCAGCAGTGTCTTCGGGCAGGGAATTGGCTACACCTTC
abundance: few; j_gene: TRBJ2-1; d_gene: TRBD2; v_gene: TRBV6-5; CDR3aa: CASSYAGVTYNEQFF; CDR3nt: TGTGCCAGCAGTTATGCGGGAGTTACCTACAATGAGCAGTTCTTC
abundance: few; j_gene: TRBJ2-7; d_gene: TRBD2; v_gene: TRBV30; CDR3aa: CAWSAGGSLPREQYF; CDR3nt: TGTGCCTGGAGCGCGGGGGGATCACTCCCGCGGGAGCAGTACTTC
abundance: NA; j_gene: TRBJ2-3; d_gene: NA; v_gene: TRBV7-8; CDR3aa: CASSLRRDYTDTQYF; CDR3nt: TGTGCCAGCAGCTTACGAAGAGACTACACAGATACGCAGTATTTT
abundance: NA; j_gene: TRBJ2-7; d_gene: TRBD2; v_gene: TRBV10-3; CDR3aa: CAISEKREGYEQYF; CDR3nt: TGTGCCATCAGTGAGAAGCGGGAGGGCTACGAGCAGTACTTC
abundance: NA; j_gene: TRBJ1-4; d_gene: TRBD1; v_gene: TRBV11-3; CDR3aa: CASSQQGAQEKLFF; CDR3nt: TGTGCCAGCAGTCAACAGGGGGCTCAGGAAAAACTGTTTTTT
abundance: NA; j_gene: TRBJ1-3; d_gene: NA; v_gene: TRBV5-6; CDR3aa: CASSLAGGAGNTIYF; CDR3nt: TGTGCCAGCAGCTTGGCCGGAGGTGCTGGAAACACCATATATTTT
abundance: few; j_gene: TRBJ1-5; d_gene: TRBD1; v_gene: TRBV28; CDR3aa: CASNPLDRGAYSNQPQHF; CDR3nt: TGTGCCAGCAACCCCTTGGACAGGGGGGCATATAGCAATCAGCCCCAGCATTTT
abundance: NA; j_gene: TRBJ2-3; d_gene: NA; v_gene: TRBV2; CDR3aa: CATQGLTSTDTQYF; CDR3nt: TGTGCCACACAGGGCTTGACTAGCACAGATACGCAGTATTTT
abundance: few; j_gene: TRBJ1-1; d_gene: TRBD1; v_gene: TRBV2; CDR3aa: CASRLITGGETEAFF; CDR3nt: TGTGCCAGCAGGCTAATCACAGGGGGTGAGACTGAAGCTTTCTTT